This entry features one TCR beta chain sequence. These data originate in a study of blood T cell repertoires in COVID-19. This CDR3 is built from 15 residues. Germline V gene sequence: CDR1 MNHNY, CDR2 SVGAGI (reference sequence). Trimming shortened V by 6 bases and J by 7 bases, and 16 bases separated the two germline ends. The table came from immunoSEQ multiplex PCR; TCRdb's copy has only in-frame clones and leaves some out. The sample holds under 450,000 clones; roughly 90% are singletons and the top ten take about 0.86%. J is TRBJ1-6 and V is TRBV6-6; D is possibly TRBD1 (6 bases). The material sequenced was PBMCs or T cells enriched from blood (not recorded which). The receptor was isolated from a woman in her 40s who had been exposed to COVID-19. This CDR3 is CASRQGGQRNSPLHF. DNA for the CDR3: TGTGCCAGCAGACAAGGCGGACAGAGAAATTCACCCCTCCACTTT.